This T cell receptor (beta chain) was recovered during a study of vaccination and CD4 T cells after COVID-19. As to treatment: roughly 11-day PBMC culture with coronavirus spike peptide pools or control peptides (ViraFEST assay). CDR3 length equals 16 residues. Germline V gene lookup returns CDR1 SGHTA and CDR2 FQGNSA. V trimming: 4 bases; J trimming: 1 base; junction bases outside the gene matches: 3. The Oncomine TCR Beta short-read assay sequenced DNA from cultured CD4+ T cells. From the PCR reads, TCRdb called clonotypes with MiXCR, one entry per CDR3 protein. This sample has about 12,000 distinct CDR3 sequences, with 40% to 60% found just once. As to this clonotype: Its antigen is not identified.

The sequence was obtained from a human donor who had recovered from COVID-19. The V call is TRBV7-2, the J call TRBJ2-1; TRBD2 matches at 11 bases. Sequenced input: CD4+ T cells from blood, cultured in vitro. The CDR3 sequence is CASSSLAGGSYNEQFF. The CDR3 nucleotides are TGTGCCAGCAGCTCGCTAGCGGGGGGTTCCTACAATGAGCAGTTCTTC.